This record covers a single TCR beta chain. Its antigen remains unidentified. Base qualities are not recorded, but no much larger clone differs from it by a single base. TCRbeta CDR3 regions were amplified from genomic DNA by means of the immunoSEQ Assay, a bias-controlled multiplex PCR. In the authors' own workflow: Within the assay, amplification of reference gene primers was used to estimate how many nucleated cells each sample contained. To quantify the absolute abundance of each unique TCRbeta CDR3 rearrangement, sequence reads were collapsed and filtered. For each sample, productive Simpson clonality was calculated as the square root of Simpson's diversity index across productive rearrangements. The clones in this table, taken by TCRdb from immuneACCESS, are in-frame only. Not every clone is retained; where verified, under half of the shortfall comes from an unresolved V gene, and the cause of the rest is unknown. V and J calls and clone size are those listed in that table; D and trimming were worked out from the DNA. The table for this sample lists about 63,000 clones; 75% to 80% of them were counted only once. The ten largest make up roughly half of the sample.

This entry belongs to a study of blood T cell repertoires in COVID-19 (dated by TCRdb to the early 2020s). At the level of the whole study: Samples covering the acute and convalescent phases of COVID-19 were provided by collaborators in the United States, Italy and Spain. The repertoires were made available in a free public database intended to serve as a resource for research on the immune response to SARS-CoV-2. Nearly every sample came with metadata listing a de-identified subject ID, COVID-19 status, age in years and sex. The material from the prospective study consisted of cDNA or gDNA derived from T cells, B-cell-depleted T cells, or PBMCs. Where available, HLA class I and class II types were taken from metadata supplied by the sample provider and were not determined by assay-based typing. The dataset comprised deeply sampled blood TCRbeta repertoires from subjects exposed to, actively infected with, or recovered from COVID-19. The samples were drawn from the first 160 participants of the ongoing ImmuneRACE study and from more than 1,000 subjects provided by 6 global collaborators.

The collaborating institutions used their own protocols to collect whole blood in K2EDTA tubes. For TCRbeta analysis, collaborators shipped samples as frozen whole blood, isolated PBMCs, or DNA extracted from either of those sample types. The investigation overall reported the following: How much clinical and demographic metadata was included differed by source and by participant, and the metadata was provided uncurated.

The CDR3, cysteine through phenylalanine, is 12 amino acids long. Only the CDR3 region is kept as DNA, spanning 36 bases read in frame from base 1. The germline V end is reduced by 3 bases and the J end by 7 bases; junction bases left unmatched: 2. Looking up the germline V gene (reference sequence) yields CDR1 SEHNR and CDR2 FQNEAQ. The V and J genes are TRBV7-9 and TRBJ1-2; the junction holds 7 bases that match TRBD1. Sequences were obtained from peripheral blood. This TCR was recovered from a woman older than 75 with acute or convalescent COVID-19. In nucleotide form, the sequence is TGTGCCAGCAGCTTCCGGGACAGTGGCTACACCTTC. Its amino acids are CASSFRDSGYTF.